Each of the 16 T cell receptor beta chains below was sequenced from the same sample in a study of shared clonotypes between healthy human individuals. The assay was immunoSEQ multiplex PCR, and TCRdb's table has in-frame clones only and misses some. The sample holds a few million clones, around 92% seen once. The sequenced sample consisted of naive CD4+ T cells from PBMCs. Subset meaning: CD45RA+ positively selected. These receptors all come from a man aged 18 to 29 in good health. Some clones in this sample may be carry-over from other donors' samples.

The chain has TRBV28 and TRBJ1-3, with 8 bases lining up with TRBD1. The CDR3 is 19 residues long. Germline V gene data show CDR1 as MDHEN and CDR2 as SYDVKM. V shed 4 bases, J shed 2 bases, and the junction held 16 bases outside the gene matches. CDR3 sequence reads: CASSYRTGIRGFAGNTIYF. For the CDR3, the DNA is TGTGCCAGCAGTTACAGGACAGGGATTCGTGGTTTCGCTGGAAACACCATATATTTT.

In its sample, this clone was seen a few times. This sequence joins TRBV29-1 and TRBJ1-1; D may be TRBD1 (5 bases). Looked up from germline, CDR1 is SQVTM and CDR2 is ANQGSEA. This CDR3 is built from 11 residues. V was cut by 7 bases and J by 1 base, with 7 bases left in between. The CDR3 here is CSARANTEAFF. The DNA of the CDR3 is TGCAGCGCCAGGGCGAACACTGAAGCTTTCTTT.

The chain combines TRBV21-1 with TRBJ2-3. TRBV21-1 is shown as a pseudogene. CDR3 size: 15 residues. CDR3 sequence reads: CASSTRPRSTDTQYF. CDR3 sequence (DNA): TGTGCCAGCAGCACCCGTCCAAGAAGCACAGATACGCAGTATTTT.

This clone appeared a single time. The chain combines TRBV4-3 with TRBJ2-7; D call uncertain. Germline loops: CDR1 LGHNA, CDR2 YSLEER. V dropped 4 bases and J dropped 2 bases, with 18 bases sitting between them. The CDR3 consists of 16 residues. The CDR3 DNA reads TGCGCCAGCAGCCCCACAGCAGGCGCAAGCCCCTACGAGCAGTACTTC. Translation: CASSPTAGASPYEQYF.

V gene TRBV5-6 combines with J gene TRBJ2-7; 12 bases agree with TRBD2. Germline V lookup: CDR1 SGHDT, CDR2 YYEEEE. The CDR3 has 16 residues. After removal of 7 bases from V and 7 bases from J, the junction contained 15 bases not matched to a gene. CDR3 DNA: TGTGCCAGCGCAATCCGGCTAGCGGGAGGGCCGGGGGAGCAGTACTTC. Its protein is CASAIRLAGGPGEQYF.

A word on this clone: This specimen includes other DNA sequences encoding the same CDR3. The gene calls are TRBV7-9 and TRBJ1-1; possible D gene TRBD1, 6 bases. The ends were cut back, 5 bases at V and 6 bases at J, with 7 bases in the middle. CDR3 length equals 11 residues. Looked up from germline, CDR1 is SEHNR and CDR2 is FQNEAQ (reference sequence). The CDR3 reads CASSRGSEAFF. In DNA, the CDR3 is TGTGCCAGCAGCAGGGGGTCTGAAGCTTTCTTT.

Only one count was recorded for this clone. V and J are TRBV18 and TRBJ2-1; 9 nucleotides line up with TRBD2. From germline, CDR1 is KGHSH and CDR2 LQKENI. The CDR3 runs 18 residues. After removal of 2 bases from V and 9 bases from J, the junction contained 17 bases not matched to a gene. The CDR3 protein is CASSPEPPGSGSMGEQFF. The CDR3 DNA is TGTGCCAGCTCACCAGAACCCCCGGGTAGCGGGAGCATGGGTGAGCAGTTCTTC.

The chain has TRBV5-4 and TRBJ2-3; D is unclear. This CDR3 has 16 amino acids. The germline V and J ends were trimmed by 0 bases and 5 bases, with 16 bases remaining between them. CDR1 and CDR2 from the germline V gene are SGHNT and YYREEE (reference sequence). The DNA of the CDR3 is TGTGCCAGCAGCTTGGTTCCCCTGGGTGGCCGAGATACGCAGTATTTT. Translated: CASSLVPLGGRDTQYF.

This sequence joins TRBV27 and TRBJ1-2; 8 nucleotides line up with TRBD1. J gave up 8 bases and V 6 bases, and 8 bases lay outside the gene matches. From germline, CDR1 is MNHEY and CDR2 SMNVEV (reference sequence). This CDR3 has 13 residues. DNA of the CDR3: TGTGCCAGCAGATCAGGACAGGGAGGCGGCTACACCTTC. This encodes CASRSGQGGGYTF.

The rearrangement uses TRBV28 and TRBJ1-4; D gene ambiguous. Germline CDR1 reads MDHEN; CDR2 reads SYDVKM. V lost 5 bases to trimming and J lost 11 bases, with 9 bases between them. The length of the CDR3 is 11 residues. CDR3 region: CASSPASKLFF. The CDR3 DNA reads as TGTGCCAGCAGTCCCGCCAGTAAACTGTTTTTT.

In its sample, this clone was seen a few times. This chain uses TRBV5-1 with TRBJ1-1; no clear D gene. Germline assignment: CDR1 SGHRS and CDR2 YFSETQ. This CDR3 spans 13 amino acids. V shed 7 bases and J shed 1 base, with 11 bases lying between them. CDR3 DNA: TGCGCCAGCGCATATCAGCGGAACACTGAAGCTTTCTTT. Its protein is CASAYQRNTEAFF.

The CDR3 protein is CASTGNTEAFF. The CDR3 region has the DNA TGTGCCAGCACAGGGAACACTGAAGCTTTCTTT. V gene TRBV25-1 combines with J gene TRBJ1-1; D remains unclear. The germline CDR1 and CDR2 sequences are MGHDK and SYGVNS. The CDR3 loop spans 11 amino acids. V was shortened by 7 bases and J by 1 base, with 4 bases between the two germline ends.

CDR3 residues: CASSLVEGARETQYF. The CDR3 DNA is TGTGCCAGCTCATTGGTGGAGGGGGCTCGAGAGACCCAGTACTTC. The gene calls are TRBV18 and TRBJ2-5; a weak D match, TRBD1 (7 bases). CDR3 length: 15 amino acids. Trimming took 5 bases from V and 4 from J, leaving 17 bases between them. Germline CDR1 reads KGHSH; CDR2 reads LQKENI.

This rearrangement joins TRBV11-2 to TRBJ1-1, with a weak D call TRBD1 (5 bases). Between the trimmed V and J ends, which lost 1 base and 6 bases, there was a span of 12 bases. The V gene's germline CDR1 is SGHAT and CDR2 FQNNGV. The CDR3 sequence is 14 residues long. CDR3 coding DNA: TGTGCCAGCAGCTTAGTTGGGGGGGGGTCTGAAGCTTTCTTT. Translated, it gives CASSLVGGGSEAFF.

CDR3 in DNA: TGCGCCAGCAGCTTGCAGTCTGCGAATGAGCAGTTCTTC. It yields the protein CASSLQSANEQFF. V is TRBV5-1 and J is TRBJ2-1; D call uncertain. Germline-derived CDR1 and CDR2 are SGHRS and YFSETQ. The CDR3 runs to 13 residues. The V end was cut by 1 base, the J end by 7 bases, with 9 bases between.

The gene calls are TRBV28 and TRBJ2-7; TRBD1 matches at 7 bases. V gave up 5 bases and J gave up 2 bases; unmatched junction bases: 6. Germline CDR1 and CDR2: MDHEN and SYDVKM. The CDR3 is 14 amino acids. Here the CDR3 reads CASSAPGQPYEQYF. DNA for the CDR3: TGTGCCAGCAGTGCTCCGGGACAGCCCTACGAGCAGTACTTC.